The present TCR beta chain was sequenced within a study of T-cell reconstitution after alpha-beta-depleted transplantation in children. Study-wide results and limits: Diversity of TCRbeta at day 60 was high in some patients, arising from surviving recipient T cells and thymic progenitors. Reports say that about two months after transplant, the alpha-beta T cells came out of several hundred graft clones that had expanded. T-cell numbers and diversity, one year after transplant, stemmed largely from T cells that were newly produced.

The CDR3 runs to 15 residues. Trimming left V 4 bases short and J 4 bases short, with 15 bases between. Looked up from germline, CDR1 is SGHDT and CDR2 is YYEEEE. The library targeted TCRbeta and was prepared with unique molecular identifiers. TCRdb re-derived calls from the PCR reads in MiXCR, one entry per CDR3 protein. The repertoire holds 440,000 or so distinct CDR3 sequences, with roughly two fifths as singletons. Comments on this clonotype: Its target is not known.

The TCR originated in a girl aged 2 to 9 with aplastic anemia, due to receive a stem cell transplant. The genes are TRBV5-6 and TRBJ1-3, with no clear D. The sequences come from PBMCs, collected before TCRalphabeta/CD19-depleted stem cell transplant. In nucleotides, the CDR3 is TGTGCCAGCAGCGAGGTTCGCCGAGCGGGAAACACCATATATTTT. Its translation is CASSEVRRAGNTIYF.